Listed below are T cell receptor beta chains from one sample, sequenced in a study of blood T cell repertoires in COVID-19. Produced via immunoSEQ multiplex PCR; TCRdb's table is partial and in-frame only. In the table there are about 200,000 clones, roughly 80% of which are singletons. Sample: peripheral blood. These receptors all stem from a woman in her seventies with acute or convalescent COVID-19. The CDR3 runs from the conserved cysteine through the conserved F or W. The order of the fields is J gene, V gene, D gene, clone size, CDR3 protein, CDR3 DNA. D genes are given only for firm matches. Size is omitted from some rows. Given values are once, few, many or a class for expanded clones.

TRBJ1-1 | TRBV2 | . | . | CASSRDTAKEAFF | TGTGCCAGCAGTCGGGACACTGCCAAAGAAGCTTTCTTT
TRBJ1-6 | TRBV18 | TRBD1 | . | CASSPGQGMNSPLHF | TGTGCCAGCTCACCGGGACAGGGGATGAATTCACCCCTCCACTTT
TRBJ2-6 | TRBV28 | . | . | CASSLPGSVGANVLTF | TGTGCCAGCAGTTTACCGGGGTCGGTCGGGGCCAACGTCCTGACTTTC
TRBJ2-3 | TRBV6-4 | TRBD1 | . | CASSESGTGVTDTQYF | TGTGCCAGCAGTGAATCCGGGACAGGGGTGACAGATACGCAGTATTTT
TRBJ1-5 | TRBV28 | . | . | CASHDTWVEPQHF | TGTGCCAGCCACGACACCTGGGTAGAGCCCCAGCATTTT
TRBJ1-4 | TRBV18 | . | few | CASSPAKTATNEKLFF | TGTGCCAGCTCACCGGCGAAGACAGCAACTAATGAAAAACTGTTTTTT
TRBJ2-3 | TRBV5-1 | TRBD2 | . | CASSTSGDRDTQYF | TGCGCCAGCAGCACTAGCGGGGATAGGGATACGCAGTATTTT
TRBJ1-6 | TRBV9 | . | . | CASSVEQRINSPLHF | TGTGCCAGCAGCGTGGAACAGCGGATTAATTCACCCCTCCACTTT
TRBJ2-1 | TRBV18 | TRBD2 | . | CASSQLAGVGEQFF | TGTGCCAGCTCACAACTAGCGGGAGTGGGTGAGCAGTTCTTC
TRBJ2-7 | TRBV20-1 | . | few | CSASVDEQYF | TGCAGTGCTAGTGTAGACGAGCAGTACTTC
TRBJ2-1 | TRBV11-2 | TRBD1 | . | CASSLGQGSYNEQFF | TGTGCCAGCAGCTTGGGACAGGGCTCCTACAATGAGCAGTTCTTC
TRBJ1-2 | TRBV6-5 | . | few | CASSDYGYTF | TGTGCCAGCAGCGACTATGGCTACACCTTC
TRBJ2-1 | TRBV18 | . | once | CASSPKQGLEQFF | TGTGCCAGCTCACCGAAGCAGGGTCTTGAGCAGTTCTTC
TRBJ2-5 | TRBV24-1 | . | once | CATSDPKRNLQETQYF | TGTGCCACCAGTGATCCCAAGCGTAATTTACAAGAGACCCAGTACTTC
TRBJ1-2 | TRBV9 | . | . | CASSVDRSQDYGYTF | TGTGCCAGCAGCGTAGACAGGAGCCAAGACTATGGCTACACCTTC
TRBJ1-1 | TRBV10-2 | . | . | CASSGGGWGNTEAFF | TGCGCCAGCAGTGGAGGGGGTTGGGGAAACACTGAAGCTTTCTTT
TRBJ2-3 | TRBV19 | TRBD2 | . | CASSINRTSGSPGTGDTQYF | TGTGCCAGTAGTATCAACCGGACTAGCGGGAGTCCCGGAACGGGGGATACGCAGTATTTT
TRBJ2-7 | TRBV18 | . | . | CASSPGQGSYEQYF | TGTGCCAGCTCACCAGGGCAGGGCTCCTACGAGCAGTACTTC
TRBJ1-5 | TRBV28 | TRBD1 | . | CASNSGQGSQPQHF | TGTGCCAGCAACTCCGGACAGGGTAGCCAGCCCCAGCATTTT
TRBJ1-6 | TRBV3-1/TRBV3-2 | . | . | CASSQGGGGDSPLHF | TGTGCCAGCAGCCAAGGAGGGGGGGGAGATTCACCCCTCCACTTT
TRBJ1-5 | TRBV19 | . | . | CASSINAGVRQPQHF | TGTGCCAGTAGTATAAACGCGGGCGTCCGTCAGCCCCAGCATTTT